This TCR beta chain was captured by sequencing in a study of CD8 T cells in ankylosing spondylitis. Ten or more counts support this clonotype. Its antigen remains unidentified. Quantitative 5'-RACE with molecular barcodes generated TCR beta libraries. TCRdb analysed the 5' RACE reads with MiXCR anew, one entry per CDR3 protein. The table includes some 290,000 distinct CDR3 sequences, 15% to 25% detected once. Study-wide findings and caveats: Ankylosing spondylitis blood appeared to carry a characteristic TCR beta motif of roughly 8 highly homologous variants.

V dropped 5 bases and J dropped 4 bases, with 16 bases sitting between them. This CDR3 spans 14 amino acids. Germline V gives CDR1 DFQATT, CDR2 SNEGSKA (reference sequence). Sequencing was done on a sample of blood, either unsorted or a sorted T cell fraction (not recorded which). This sequence was found in a male donor with ankylosing spondylitis or in good health (not recorded which). This chain connects TRBV20-1 to TRBJ2-3; possible D gene TRBD1, 6 bases. Written as DNA, the CDR3 is TGCAGTGCTGATATGGGGGCGGCGGCAGATACGCAGTATTTT. Protein product: CSADMGAAADTQYF.